Presented here are 28 T cell receptor beta chains from one specimen sequenced in a study of a mutant IDH1 vaccine in newly diagnosed glioma. Time point here: baseline, week 1 (first vaccination visit). Indicated treatment: pre-vaccination baseline after standard-of-care therapy. Generated by immunoSEQ multiplex PCR, the TCRdb table keeps only in-frame clones and is missing some. The profile covers over 75,000 clones, with 80% appearing a single time and 7.5% taken by the ten largest. The sequences come from PBMCs, collected from a glioma patient treated with radiotherapy, temozolomide or both. These receptors came from a man aged 40-55 years with glioma.

This clone was recorded once. This chain uses TRBV7-3 with TRBJ2-3; TRBD2 aligns across 9 bases. From germline, CDR1 is SGHTA and CDR2 FQGTGA. Trimming took 5 bases from V and 4 from J; bases not matched to a gene: 4. This CDR3 has 14 residues. This chain's CDR3 is CASSPGLAADTQYF. CDR3 nucleotide sequence: TGTGCCAGCAGCCCGGGACTAGCAGCAGATACGCAGTATTTT.

The chain carries TRBV6-5 and TRBJ1-4; TRBD1 might be the D (6 bases). V lost 6 bases to trimming and J lost 8 bases, with 16 bases between them. The V gene's germline CDR1 is MNHEY and CDR2 SVGAGI. The CDR3 runs 14 residues. The CDR3 is CASRDARGGEKLFF. The CDR3, as DNA: TGTGCCAGCAGAGACGCCAGGGGAGGGGAAAAACTGTTTTTT.

The rearrangement links TRBV15 to TRBJ2-2; the D gene is possibly TRBD1 (5 bases). Germline CDR1 reads LNHNV; CDR2 reads YYDKDF (reference sequence). V was clipped by 1 base and J by 0 bases, with 9 bases between them. The CDR3 totals 16 residues. The CDR3 is CATSRVPGSNTGELFF. As DNA, the CDR3 is TGTGCCACCAGCAGAGTTCCAGGGTCGAACACCGGGGAGCTGTTTTTT.

This CDR3 is CASSMGAGGYEQYF. CDR3 nucleotide sequence: TGTGCCAGTAGTATGGGGGCGGGAGGCTACGAGCAGTACTTC. The chain combines TRBV19 with TRBJ2-7; TRBD2 agrees at 8 bases. The CDR3 has 14 residues. CDR1 and CDR2 (germline): LNHDA, SQIVND (reference sequence). V shed 3 bases and J 3 bases; nucleotides not matched to a gene: 4.

The rearrangement uses TRBV15 and TRBJ1-6, with D unclear. Germline CDR1 is LNHNV and CDR2 is YYDKDF (reference sequence). The length of the CDR3 is 18 residues. Trimming stripped 1 base from V and 8 bases from J, with 21 bases between. The CDR3 bases are TGTGCCACCAGCAGAGCTCCGGTTTTAGCCCTCCCCCATTCACCCCTCCACTTT. Protein sequence: CATSRAPVLALPHSPLHF.

This clone has only a few counts. The chain combines TRBV6-5 with TRBJ2-7; D gene ambiguous. V was cut by 4 bases and J by 9 bases, with 13 bases left in between. Germline V gene lookup returns CDR1 MNHEY and CDR2 SVGAGI. CDR3 size: 12 residues. CDR3 in amino acids: CASSSGPSVQYF. As DNA, the CDR3 is TGTGCCAGCAGTTCCGGGCCCTCGGTGCAGTACTTC.

The CDR3 nucleotides are TGTGCCAGCAGCGCCCCGGGACAGGGATCAGATACGCAGTATTTT. It yields the protein CASSAPGQGSDTQYF. V is TRBV2 and J is TRBJ2-3; 9 bases line up with TRBD1. The V gene's germline CDR1 is SNHLY and CDR2 FYNNEI. The CDR3 is 15 residues long. V shed 6 bases, J shed 4 bases, and the junction held 8 bases outside the gene matches.

The V gene is TRBV6-5, the J gene TRBJ1-1, with D perhaps TRBD1 (5 bases). Germline assignment: CDR1 MNHEY and CDR2 SVGAGI. The CDR3 loop spans 14 amino acids. The germline V and J ends were trimmed by 5 bases and 11 bases, with 21 bases remaining between them. The CDR3 nucleotides read TGTGCCAGCAGTCCTGCGGGGCCAGGCCGCGAGGCTTTCTTT. This encodes CASSPAGPGREAFF.

This clone has a single count. This chain uses TRBV19 with TRBJ2-7; TRBD1 agrees at 8 bases. This CDR3 is 15 amino acids long. From germline, CDR1 is LNHDA and CDR2 SQIVND (reference sequence). The junction had 6 bases not matched to a gene; V was cut back by 5 bases and J by 0 bases. DNA of the CDR3: TGTGCCAGTAGTGCAGGGGGCCAGTACTCCTACGAGCAGTACTTC. Its protein product is CASSAGGQYSYEQYF.

The genes are TRBV27 and TRBJ2-7, with D perhaps assigned TRBD1 or TRBD2 (5 bases each). The CDR3 sequence is 13 residues long. The V and J ends lost 7 bases and 2 bases respectively, with 12 bases between them. Per germline, CDR1 MNHEY and CDR2 SMNVEV (reference sequence). As DNA, the CDR3 is TGTGCCAGCATCGGCAGGGAGACCTACGAGCAGTACTTC. Protein sequence: CASIGRETYEQYF.

The genes are TRBV29-1 and TRBJ1-2; 8 nucleotides match TRBD1. This CDR3 is 13 amino acids long. Germline V gene lookup returns CDR1 SQVTM and CDR2 ANQGSEA. V shed 1 base, J shed 4 bases, and the junction held 2 bases outside the gene matches. Here the CDR3 reads CSVEVDRGYGYTF. The CDR3, as DNA: TGCAGCGTTGAAGTCGACAGGGGCTATGGCTACACCTTC.

The V and J genes are TRBV7-9 and TRBJ2-7; the D is unclear. Germline V gives CDR1 SEHNR, CDR2 FQNEAQ (reference sequence). The CDR3 runs to 11 residues. The germline V and J ends were trimmed by 1 base and 5 bases, with 3 bases remaining between them. CDR3 sequence (DNA): TGTGCCAGCAGCTTAGAAGACGAGCAGTACTTC. Its protein is CASSLEDEQYF.

CDR3 loop: CASSLGQGRGHEQFF. The DNA for the CDR3 is TGTGCCAGCAGCTTAGGACAGGGGAGGGGTCATGAGCAGTTCTTC. The chain carries TRBV7-2 and TRBJ2-1; TRBD1 might be the D (8 bases). The V and J ends lost 1 base and 8 bases respectively, with 15 bases between them. Germline CDR1 is SGHTA and CDR2 is FQGNSA. This CDR3 contains 15 residues.

The V and J genes are TRBV5-6 and TRBJ2-3; D is unresolved. CDR1 SGHDT and CDR2 YYEEEE come from the germline V gene. This CDR3 comprises 12 residues. Trimming took off 0 bases at V and 6 bases at J, with 5 bases between the two ends. CDR3 amino acids: CASSLDQDTQYF. The CDR3 DNA follows: TGTGCCAGCAGCTTGGATCAGGATACGCAGTATTTT.

The gene calls are TRBV25-1 and TRBJ2-7; 10 nucleotides match TRBD2. This CDR3 is 14 amino acids long. Germline V CDR1 and CDR2: MGHDK, SYGVNS. V lost 5 bases to trimming and J lost 6 bases; unmatched junction nucleotides: 7. The CDR3 nucleotides read TGTGCCAGCAGTTGGGGACTAGCGCCTGGCGAGCAGTACTTC. Encoded protein: CASSWGLAPGEQYF.

The chain carries TRBV5-1 and TRBJ2-1, with 12 positions matching TRBD1. The V segment lost 2 bases and the J segment 11 bases; nucleotides outside the gene matches: 5. Germline V gene lookup returns CDR1 SGHRS and CDR2 YFSETQ. The CDR3 totals 14 residues. The CDR3: CASSFGTGGLQQFF. CDR3 nucleotide sequence: TGCGCCAGCAGCTTCGGGACAGGGGGCCTCCAGCAGTTCTTC.

The rearrangement links TRBV6-5 to TRBJ2-1; D uncertain. Germline V lookup: CDR1 MNHEY, CDR2 SVGAGI. The CDR3 has 13 amino acids. The V end lost 3 bases, the J end lost 9 bases, and 12 bases lay between the germline ends. For the CDR3, the DNA is TGTGCCAGCAGTTATCAAGTCGGGCGTGAGCAGTTCTTC. Encoded protein: CASSYQVGREQFF.

The chain has TRBV4-3 and TRBJ1-4; 10 bases align to TRBD1. Germline V lookup: CDR1 LGHNA, CDR2 YSLEER. With V trimmed by 0 bases and J by 8 bases, 9 bases remained unmatched. The CDR3 spans 17 residues. As DNA, the CDR3 is TGCGCCAGCAGCCAAGATGCGGGGACAGGGGAAAGGGAAAAACTGTTTTTT. It translates to CASSQDAGTGEREKLFF.

This chain links TRBV30 with TRBJ1-5; the match to TRBD1 covers 11 bases. CDR3 length: 17 residues. CDR1 and CDR2 from the germline V gene are GTSNPN and SVGIG (reference sequence). The V gene end was trimmed by 0 bases and the J gene end by 4 bases; junction bases not matched to a gene: 8. This CDR3 reads CAWSVHRTGGANQPQHF. The CDR3 DNA reads as TGTGCCTGGAGTGTACATAGGACAGGGGGCGCGAATCAGCCCCAGCATTTT.

CDR3 nucleotide sequence: TGTGCCAGCAGCGAAGAGACAGGGGGCGGAAACATTCAGTACTTC. The encoded protein is CASSEETGGGNIQYF. V usage is TRBV9 and J usage is TRBJ2-4, with 10 positions matching TRBD1. CDR3 length: 15 residues. Unmatched junction bases numbered 6, after V lost 3 bases and J lost 6 bases. The germline V gene has CDR1 SGDLS and CDR2 YYNGEE.

The chain carries TRBV19 and TRBJ2-1; TRBD2 is a possible D gene (7 bases). Trimming left V 5 bases short and J 10 bases short, with 15 bases between. The CDR3 has 13 residues. Germline loops: CDR1 LNHDA, CDR2 SQIVND (reference sequence). This CDR3 reads CASSFRGGGEQFF. The DNA for the CDR3 is TGTGCCAGTAGTTTTCGAGGGGGGGGAGAGCAGTTCTTC. Complete variable domain (other parts from reference TRBV19 and TRBJ2-1): DGGITQSPKYLFRKEGQNVTLSCEQNLNHDAMYWYRQDPGQGLRLIYYSQIVNDFQKGDIAEGYSVSREKKESFPLTVTSAQKNPTAFYLCASSFRGGGEQFFGPGTRLTVL.

V usage is TRBV5-1 and J usage is TRBJ1-1; 9 bases agree with TRBD1. The CDR3 extends over 17 amino acids. Trimming took 0 bases from V and 3 from J; bases not matched to a gene: 9. CDR1 is SGHRS and CDR2 is YFSETQ in the germline V gene. The CDR3 bases are TGCGCCAGCAGCTTGGGGGGGCGACAGGGGGGAGACACTGAAGCTTTCTTT. This sequence encodes CASSLGGRQGGDTEAFF.

This rearrangement joins TRBV6-1 to TRBJ2-2; TRBD2 matches 7 bases. Unmatched junction bases numbered 9, after V lost 3 bases and J lost 2 bases. Germline CDR1 and CDR2: MNHNS and SASEGT. The CDR3 totals 17 residues. The CDR3 DNA sequence: TGTGCCAGCAGTGAGGGCGTACTAGCGATTAACACCGGGGAGCTGTTTTTT. Protein product: CASSEGVLAINTGELFF.

This chain joins TRBV6-5 and TRBJ1-2; possibly TRBD1 for D (5 bases). Trimming removed 8 bases at V and 3 bases at J, with 10 bases between. This CDR3 has 12 amino acids. Germline loops: CDR1 MNHEY, CDR2 SVGAGI. CDR3 amino acids: CASGSGYYGYTF. The CDR3 DNA sequence: TGTGCCAGCGGATCAGGGTACTATGGCTACACCTTC.

V and J are TRBV10-3 and TRBJ1-2, with TRBD1 matching over 7 bases. The CDR3 spans 13 residues. V dropped 5 bases and J dropped 8; count of bases not matched to a gene: 8. Germline V gives CDR1 ENHRY, CDR2 SYGVKD. CDR3 sequence: CAISLQGQGGYTF. The CDR3, as DNA: TGTGCCATCAGTTTACAGGGGCAGGGAGGCTACACCTTC.

The V gene is TRBV30, the J gene TRBJ2-5; D unclear. There are 12 residues in the CDR3. Germline V gene sequence: CDR1 GTSNPN, CDR2 SVGIG (reference sequence). V lost 2 bases and J 2 bases, leaving 6 bases between the germline ends. The CDR3 bases are TGTGCCTGGAGTAGACTTCAAGAGACCCAGTACTTC. It yields the protein CAWSRLQETQYF.

The CDR3 reads CASSSTGGKAKNIQYF. For the CDR3, the DNA is TGTGCCAGCAGCTCGACAGGGGGAAAAGCCAAAAACATTCAGTACTTC. J is TRBJ2-4 and V is TRBV11-2; TRBD1 matches at 9 bases. The length of the CDR3 is 16 residues. V dropped 4 bases and J dropped 0; count of bases not matched to a gene: 4. Germline V lookup: CDR1 SGHAT, CDR2 FQNNGV.

J is TRBJ2-2 and V is TRBV7-2; weak D call: TRBD2 (5 bases). The CDR3 is 15 residues long. Per germline, CDR1 SGHTA and CDR2 FQGNSA. Trimming cost V 10 bases and J 1 base, with 16 bases left between them. The CDR3 is CAIGRLGRNTGELFF. The CDR3 DNA is TGTGCCATCGGCCGGCTGGGGAGGAACACCGGGGAGCTGTTTTTT.